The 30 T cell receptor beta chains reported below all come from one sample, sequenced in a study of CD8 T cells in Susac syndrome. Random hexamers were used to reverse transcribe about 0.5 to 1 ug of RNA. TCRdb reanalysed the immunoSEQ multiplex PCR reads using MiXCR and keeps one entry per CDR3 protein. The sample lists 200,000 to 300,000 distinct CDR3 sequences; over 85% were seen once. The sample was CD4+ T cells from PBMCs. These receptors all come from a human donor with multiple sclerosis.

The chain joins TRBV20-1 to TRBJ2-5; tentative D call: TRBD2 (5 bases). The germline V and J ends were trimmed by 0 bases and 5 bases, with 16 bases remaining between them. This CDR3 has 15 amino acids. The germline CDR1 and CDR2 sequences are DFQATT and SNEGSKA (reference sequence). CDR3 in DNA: TGCAGTGCTAGAGATTCCGGCCCGCGGGTCGAGACCCAGTACTTC. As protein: CSARDSGPRVETQYF.

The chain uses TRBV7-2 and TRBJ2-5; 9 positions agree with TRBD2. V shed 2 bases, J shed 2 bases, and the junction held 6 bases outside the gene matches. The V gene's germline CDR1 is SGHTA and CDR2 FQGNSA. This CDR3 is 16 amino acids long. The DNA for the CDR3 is TGTGCCAGCAGCTTAACACCAGCGGGGGGACAAGAGACCCAGTACTTC. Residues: CASSLTPAGGQETQYF.

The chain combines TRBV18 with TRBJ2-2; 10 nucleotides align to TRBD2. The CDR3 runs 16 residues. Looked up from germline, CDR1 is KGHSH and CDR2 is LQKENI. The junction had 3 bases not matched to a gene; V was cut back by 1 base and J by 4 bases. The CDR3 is CASSPRTSGRTGELFF. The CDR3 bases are TGTGCCAGCTCACCACGGACTAGCGGACGCACCGGGGAGCTGTTTTTT.

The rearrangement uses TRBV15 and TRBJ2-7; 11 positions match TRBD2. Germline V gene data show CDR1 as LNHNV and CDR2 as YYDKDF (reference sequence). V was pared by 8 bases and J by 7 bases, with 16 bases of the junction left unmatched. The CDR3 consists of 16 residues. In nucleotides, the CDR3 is TGTGCCACCCTCGATTGGACTAGCGGGTCCCACTGGGAGCAGTACGTC. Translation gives CATLDWTSGSHWEQYV.

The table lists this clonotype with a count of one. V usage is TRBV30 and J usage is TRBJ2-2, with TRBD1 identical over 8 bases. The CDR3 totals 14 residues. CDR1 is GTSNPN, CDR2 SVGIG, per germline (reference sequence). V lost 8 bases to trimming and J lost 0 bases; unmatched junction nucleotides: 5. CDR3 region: CASPGQANTGELFF. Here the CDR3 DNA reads TGTGCCAGCCCGGGACAGGCGAACACCGGGGAGCTGTTTTTT.

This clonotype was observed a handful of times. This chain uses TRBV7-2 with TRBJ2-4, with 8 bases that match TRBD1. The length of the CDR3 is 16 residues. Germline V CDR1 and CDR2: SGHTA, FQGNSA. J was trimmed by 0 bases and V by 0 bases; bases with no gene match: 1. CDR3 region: CASSLARGLAKNIQYF. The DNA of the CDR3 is TGTGCCAGCAGCTTAGCCAGGGGGCTAGCCAAAAACATTCAGTACTTC.

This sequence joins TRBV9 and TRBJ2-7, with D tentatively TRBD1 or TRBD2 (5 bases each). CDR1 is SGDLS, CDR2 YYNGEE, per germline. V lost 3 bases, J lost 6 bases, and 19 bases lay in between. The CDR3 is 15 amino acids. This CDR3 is CASSGPGTEPFEQYF. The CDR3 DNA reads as TGTGCCAGCAGCGGACCCGGGACCGAGCCGTTCGAGCAGTACTTC.

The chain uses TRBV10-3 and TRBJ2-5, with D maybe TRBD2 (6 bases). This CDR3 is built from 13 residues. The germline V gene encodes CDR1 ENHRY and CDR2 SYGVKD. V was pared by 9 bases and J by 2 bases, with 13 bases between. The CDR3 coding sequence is TGTGCCATAGCGACTAGTCCTCAAGAGACCCAGTACTTC. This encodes CAIATSPQETQYF.

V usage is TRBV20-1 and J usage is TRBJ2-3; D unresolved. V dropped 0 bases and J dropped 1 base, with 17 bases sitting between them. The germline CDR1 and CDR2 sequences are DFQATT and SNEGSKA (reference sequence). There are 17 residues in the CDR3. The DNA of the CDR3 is TGCAGTGCTAGAGATCTCCGGACGTCCCGTCGCACAGATACGCAGTATTTT. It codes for CSARDLRTSRRTDTQYF.

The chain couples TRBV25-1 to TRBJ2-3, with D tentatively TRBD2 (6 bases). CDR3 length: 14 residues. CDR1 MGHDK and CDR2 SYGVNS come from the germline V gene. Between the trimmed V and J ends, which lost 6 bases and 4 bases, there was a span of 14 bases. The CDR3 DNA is TGTGCCAGCAGGGGGACTGGGTTTTCAGATACGCAGTATTTT. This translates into CASRGTGFSDTQYF. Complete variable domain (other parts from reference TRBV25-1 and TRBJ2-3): EADIYQTPRYLVIGTGKKITLECSQTMGHDKMYWYQQDPGMELHLIHYSYGVNSTEKGDLSSESTVSRIRTEHFPLTLESARPSHTSQYLCASRGTGFSDTQYFGPGTRLTVL.

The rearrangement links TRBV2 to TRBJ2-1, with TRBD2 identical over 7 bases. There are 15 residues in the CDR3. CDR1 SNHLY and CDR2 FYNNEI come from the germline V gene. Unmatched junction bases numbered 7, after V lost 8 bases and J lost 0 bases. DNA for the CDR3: TGTGCCAGCCAAACTAGCGCCAGCTCCTACAATGAGCAGTTCTTC. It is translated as CASQTSASSYNEQFF. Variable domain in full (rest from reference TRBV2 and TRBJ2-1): EPEVTQTPSHQVTQMGQEVILRCVPISNHLYFYWYRQILGQKVEFLVSFYNNEISEKSEIFDDQFSVERPDGSNFTLKIRSTKLEDSAMYFCASQTSASSYNEQFFGPGTRLTVL.

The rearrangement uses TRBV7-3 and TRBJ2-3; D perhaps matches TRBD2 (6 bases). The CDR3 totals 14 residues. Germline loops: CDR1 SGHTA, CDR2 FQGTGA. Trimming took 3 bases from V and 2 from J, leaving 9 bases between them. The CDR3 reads CASSFSGFTDTQYF. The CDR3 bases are TGTGCCAGCAGCTTTAGCGGCTTCACAGATACGCAGTATTTT.

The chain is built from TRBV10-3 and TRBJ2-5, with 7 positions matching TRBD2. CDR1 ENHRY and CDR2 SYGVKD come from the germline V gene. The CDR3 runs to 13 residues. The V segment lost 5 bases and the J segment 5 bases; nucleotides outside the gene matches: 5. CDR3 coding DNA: TGTGCCATCAGTCGGGGGGTCGGGGAGACCCAGTACTTC. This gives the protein CAISRGVGETQYF.

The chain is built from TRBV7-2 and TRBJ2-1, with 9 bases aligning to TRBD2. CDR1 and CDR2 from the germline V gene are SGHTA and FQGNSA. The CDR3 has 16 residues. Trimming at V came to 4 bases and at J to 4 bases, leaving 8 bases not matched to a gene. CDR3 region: CASSSISGGFYNEQFF. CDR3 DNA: TGTGCCAGCAGCTCTATTAGCGGGGGCTTTTACAATGAGCAGTTCTTC.

CDR3 sequence (DNA): TGTGCCACCCACTTGGGGGCAGGGATCTTCAATGAGCAGTTCTTC. Translation gives CATHLGAGIFNEQFF. This chain joins TRBV2 and TRBJ2-1; maybe TRBD1 (6 bases). Trimming left V 10 bases short and J 6 bases short, with 22 bases between. CDR3 length: 15 amino acids. Germline V gives CDR1 SNHLY, CDR2 FYNNEI.

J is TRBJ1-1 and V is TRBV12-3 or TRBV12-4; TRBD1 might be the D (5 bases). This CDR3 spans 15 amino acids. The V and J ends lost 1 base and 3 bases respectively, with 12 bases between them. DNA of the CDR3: TGTGCCAGCAGTTTAGGGGGACGTAGGGACACTGAAGCTTTCTTT. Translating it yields CASSLGGRRDTEAFF.

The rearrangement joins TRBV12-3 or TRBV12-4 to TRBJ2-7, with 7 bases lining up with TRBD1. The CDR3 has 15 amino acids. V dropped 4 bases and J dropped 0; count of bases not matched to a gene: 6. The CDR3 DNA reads TGTGCCAGCAGTTCTGCCGGGACAGCCTCCTACGAGCAGTACTTC. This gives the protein CASSSAGTASYEQYF.

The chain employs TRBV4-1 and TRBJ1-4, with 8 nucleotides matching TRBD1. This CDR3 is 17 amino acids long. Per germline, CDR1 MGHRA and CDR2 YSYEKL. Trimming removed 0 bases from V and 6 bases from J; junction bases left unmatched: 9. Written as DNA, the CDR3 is TGCGCCAGCAGCCAAGATGGATACAGGGGGGCGGATGAAAAACTGTTTTTT. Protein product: CASSQDGYRGADEKLFF.

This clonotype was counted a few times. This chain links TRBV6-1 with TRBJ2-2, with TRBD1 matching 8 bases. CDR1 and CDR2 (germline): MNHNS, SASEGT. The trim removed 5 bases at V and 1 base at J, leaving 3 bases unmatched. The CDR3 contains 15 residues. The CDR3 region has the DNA TGTGCCAGCAGTCAGACAGGGGTGAACACCGGGGAGCTGTTTTTT. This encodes CASSQTGVNTGELFF.

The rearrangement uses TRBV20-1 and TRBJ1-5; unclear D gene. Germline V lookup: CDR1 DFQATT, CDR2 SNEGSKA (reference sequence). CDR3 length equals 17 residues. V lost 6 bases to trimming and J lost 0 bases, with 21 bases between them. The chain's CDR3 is CSAQSTVVVGSNQPQHF. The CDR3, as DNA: TGCAGTGCCCAATCGACGGTGGTTGTGGGTAGCAATCAGCCCCAGCATTTT.

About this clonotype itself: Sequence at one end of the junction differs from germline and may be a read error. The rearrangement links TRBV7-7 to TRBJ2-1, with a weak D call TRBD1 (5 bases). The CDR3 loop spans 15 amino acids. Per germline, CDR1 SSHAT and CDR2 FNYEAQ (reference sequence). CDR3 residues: CASSLSPGTYNEQFF. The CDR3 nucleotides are TGTGCTAGCAGCTTAAGCCCAGGGACCTACAATGAGCAGTTCTTC.

The CDR3 coding sequence is TGTGCCAGCGTACACCCGAGGGGCACTGAAGCTTTCTTT. It is translated as CASVHPRGTEAFF. The rearrangement links TRBV28 to TRBJ1-1, with D maybe TRBD1 (5 bases). This CDR3 is 13 amino acids long. Trimming took off 8 bases at V and 4 bases at J, with 14 bases between the two ends. The germline V gene has CDR1 MDHEN and CDR2 SYDVKM.

This CDR3 is CASSSTVGSQPQHF. The CDR3 DNA reads as TGCGCCAGCAGCTCGACAGTTGGGTCTCAGCCCCAGCATTTT. The V gene is TRBV5-1, the J gene TRBJ1-5; maybe TRBD1 (5 bases). Deletions cut 3 bases from V and 6 bases from J, with 13 bases between. Per the germline V gene, CDR1 is SGHRS and CDR2 is YFSETQ. The CDR3 has 14 amino acids. Full variable domain (outside the CDR3, taken from reference TRBV5-1 and TRBJ1-5): KAGVTQTPRYLIKTRGQQVTLSCSPISGHRSVSWYQQTPGQGLQFLFEYFSETQRNKGNFPGRFSGRQFSNSRSEMNVSTLELGDSALYLCASSSTVGSQPQHFGDGTRLSIL.

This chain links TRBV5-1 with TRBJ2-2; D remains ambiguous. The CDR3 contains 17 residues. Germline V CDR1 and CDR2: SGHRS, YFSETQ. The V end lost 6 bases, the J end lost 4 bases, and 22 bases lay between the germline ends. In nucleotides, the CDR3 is TGCGCCAGCACTCCTTCTACCGGGTCTTTTGTCACCGGGGAGCTGTTTTTT. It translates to CASTPSTGSFVTGELFF.

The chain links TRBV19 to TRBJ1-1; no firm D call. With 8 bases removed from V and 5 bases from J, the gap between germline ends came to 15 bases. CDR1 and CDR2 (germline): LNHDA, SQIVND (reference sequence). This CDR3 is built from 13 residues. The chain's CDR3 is CASHDPRDTEAFF. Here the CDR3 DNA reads TGTGCCAGTCACGACCCCCGGGATACTGAAGCTTTCTTT.

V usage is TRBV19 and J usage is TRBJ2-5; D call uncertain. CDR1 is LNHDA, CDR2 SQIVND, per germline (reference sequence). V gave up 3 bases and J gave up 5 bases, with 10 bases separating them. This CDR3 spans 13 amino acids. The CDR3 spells CASSIGFLETQYF. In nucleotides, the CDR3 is TGTGCCAGTAGTATCGGCTTCCTGGAGACCCAGTACTTC.

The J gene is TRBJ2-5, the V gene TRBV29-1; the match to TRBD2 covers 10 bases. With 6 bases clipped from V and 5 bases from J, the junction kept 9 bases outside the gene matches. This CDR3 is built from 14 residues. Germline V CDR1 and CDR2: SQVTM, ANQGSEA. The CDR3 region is CSVGFGSGRETQYF. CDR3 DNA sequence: TGCAGCGTCGGTTTTGGTAGCGGGAGGGAGACCCAGTACTTC.

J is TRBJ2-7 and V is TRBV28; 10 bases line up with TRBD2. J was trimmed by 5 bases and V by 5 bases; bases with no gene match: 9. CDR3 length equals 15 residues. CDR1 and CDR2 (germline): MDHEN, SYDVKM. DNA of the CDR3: TGTGCCAGCAGTCCCCCGACTAGCGGGTACGACGAGCAGTACGTC. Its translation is CASSPPTSGYDEQYV.

The CDR3 loop is CASSLDHRRTNEQYF. Written as DNA, the CDR3 is TGTGCCAGCAGCTTAGATCACAGGCGAACTAACGAGCAGTACTTC. The V and J genes are TRBV7-2 and TRBJ2-7; TRBD1 might be the D (5 bases). The V end was cut by 1 base, the J end by 5 bases, with 15 bases between. The CDR3 loop spans 15 amino acids. From germline, CDR1 is SGHTA and CDR2 FQGNSA.

The chain's CDR3 is CASSLARLGGPGNEQFF. The CDR3 nucleotides read TGTGCCAGCAGCTTGGCCCGTCTGGGAGGGCCGGGGAATGAGCAGTTCTTC. The chain carries TRBV5-4 and TRBJ2-1, with TRBD2 matching over 7 bases. The CDR3 consists of 17 residues. V lost 0 bases to trimming and J lost 7 bases; unmatched junction nucleotides: 13. CDR1 is SGHNT and CDR2 is YYREEE in the germline V gene (reference sequence).